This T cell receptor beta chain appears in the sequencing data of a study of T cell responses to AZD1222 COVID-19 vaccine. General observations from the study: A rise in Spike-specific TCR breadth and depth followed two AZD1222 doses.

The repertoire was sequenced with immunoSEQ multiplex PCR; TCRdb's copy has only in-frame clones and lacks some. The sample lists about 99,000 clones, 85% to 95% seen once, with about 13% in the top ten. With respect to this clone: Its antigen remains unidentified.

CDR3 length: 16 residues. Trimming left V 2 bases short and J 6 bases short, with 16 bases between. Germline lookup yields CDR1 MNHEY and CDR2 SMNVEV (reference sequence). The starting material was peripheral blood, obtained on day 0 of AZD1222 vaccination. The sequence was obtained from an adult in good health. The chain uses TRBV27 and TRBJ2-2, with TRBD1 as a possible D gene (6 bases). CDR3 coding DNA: TGTGCCAGCAGTTTAAAGGGGGACCCTCGGTCCGGGGAGCTGTTTTTT. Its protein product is CASSLKGDPRSGELFF.